One sample yielded the 18 T cell receptor beta chains listed below, sequenced in a study of shared clonotypes between healthy human individuals. Only in-frame clones appear in the TCRdb table, and some are missing; sequencing was by immunoSEQ multiplex PCR. Here the sample spans about 2.4 million clones, 93% being singletons. The sequenced material came from naive CD4+ T cells from PBMCs. Sample subset: CD45RA+ positively selected. All receptors come from a man aged 18 to 30 in good health. Some clones in this sample may be carry-over from other donors' samples.

This clone occurred once. The rearrangement uses TRBV5-1 and TRBJ2-7; possible D gene TRBD1, 6 bases. The germline gives CDR1 SGHRS, CDR2 YFSETQ. V was clipped by 0 bases and J by 3 bases, with 13 bases between them. The CDR3 contains 15 residues. The CDR3 is CASSLAAGVNYEQYF. The DNA for the CDR3 is TGCGCCAGCAGCTTGGCGGCAGGGGTTAACTACGAGCAGTACTTC.

The chain has TRBV4-2 and TRBJ2-5; the D gene could be TRBD1 or TRBD2 (5 bases each). This CDR3 has 15 amino acids. Germline V CDR1 and CDR2: LGHNA, YNFKEQ. The V gene lost 4 bases and the J gene lost 5 bases, with 17 bases spanning the gap. The CDR3 spells CASSRSKGREETQYF. The CDR3 region has the DNA TGTGCCAGCAGCCGAAGTAAGGGCAGGGAGGAGACCCAGTACTTC.

This clone has just one count. V gene TRBV5-1 combines with J gene TRBJ2-6; 9 bases are shared with TRBD1. In germline, CDR1 is SGHRS, CDR2 YFSETQ. Trimming at V came to 3 bases and at J to 1 base, leaving 8 bases not matched to a gene. This CDR3 region has 18 residues. This CDR3 reads CASSYGQGLLSGANVLTF. In nucleotides, the CDR3 is TGCGCCAGCAGCTACGGACAGGGGCTCCTTTCTGGGGCCAACGTCCTGACTTTC. The whole variable domain, filled in from reference TRBV5-1 and TRBJ2-6, reads KAGVTQTPRYLIKTRGQQVTLSCSPISGHRSVSWYQQTPGQGLQFLFEYFSETQRNKGNFPGRFSGRQFSNSRSEMNVSTLELGDSALYLCASSYGQGLLSGANVLTFGAGSRLTVL.

The rearrangement joins TRBV2 to TRBJ1-1; tentative D call: TRBD1 (6 bases). Germline V gene sequence: CDR1 SNHLY, CDR2 FYNNEI. The ends were cut back, 4 bases at V and 2 bases at J, with 11 bases in the middle. CDR3 length: 14 amino acids. CDR3 in amino acids: CASSGNRANTEAFF. The CDR3 bases are TGTGCCAGCAGTGGGAACAGGGCCAACACTGAAGCTTTCTTT.

The chain has TRBV5-1 and TRBJ2-5, with D uncertain. V lost 0 bases to trimming and J lost 3 bases, with 18 bases between them. Germline V gives CDR1 SGHRS, CDR2 YFSETQ. This CDR3 has 17 residues. The CDR3 is CASSLVVDGVFKETQYF. The DNA for the CDR3 is TGCGCCAGCAGCTTGGTAGTAGATGGGGTCTTTAAAGAGACCCAGTACTTC.

The chain has TRBV2 and TRBJ2-7; D is unresolved. Germline CDR1 SNHLY, CDR2 FYNNEI. The CDR3 has 11 amino acids. V lost 10 bases to trimming and J lost 4 bases, with 11 bases between them. The CDR3 coding sequence is TGTGCCACAACGGGCCAATACGAGCAGTACTTC. Amino acid sequence: CATTGQYEQYF.

As to this clone: Other DNA sequences in this sample translate to the same CDR3. V and J are TRBV6-5 and TRBJ2-7; perhaps TRBD1 as D (6 bases). V was clipped by 7 bases and J by 1 base, with 11 bases between them. Germline V gene lookup returns CDR1 MNHEY and CDR2 SVGAGI. This CDR3 is built from 13 residues. This CDR3 is CASKKQGSYEQYF. The CDR3 nucleotides read TGTGCCAGCAAGAAACAGGGTTCCTACGAGCAGTACTTC.

This clone was found once. As DNA, the CDR3 is TGTGCCAGCAGTTACTACCGGCCCTCTGGGGCCAACGTCCTGACTTTC. It yields the protein CASSYYRPSGANVLTF. The chain combines TRBV6-5 with TRBJ2-6; D remains unclear. Trimming took 1 base from V and 0 from J, leaving 7 bases between them. CDR1 and CDR2 from the germline V gene are MNHEY and SVGAGI. The CDR3 sequence is 16 residues long.

The CDR3 DNA follows: TGTGCCAGCAGTCTACTAGCGGGAGCCTACGAGCAGTACTTC. It yields the protein CASSLLAGAYEQYF. This rearrangement joins TRBV6-1 to TRBJ2-7; 11 bases align to TRBD2. The CDR3 runs to 14 residues. Germline CDR1 and CDR2: MNHNS and SASEGT. Trimming at V came to 5 bases and at J to 2 bases, leaving 2 bases not matched to a gene.

The genes are TRBV27 and TRBJ2-5, with a weak D call TRBD2 (7 bases). The end of the DNA fits TRBJ2-7 better, so the J call may be wrong. The V gene's germline CDR1 is MNHEY and CDR2 SMNVEV (reference sequence). This CDR3 has 15 residues. The CDR3 DNA is TGTGCCAGCAGTTTCTCCCTAGGGGGGGCAGGCGAGCAGTACTTC. Its protein is CASSFSLGGAGEQYF.

The V gene is TRBV5-4, the J gene TRBJ1-2; no definite D call. The CDR3 is 14 residues long. V was pared by 4 bases and J by 0 bases, with 10 bases between. Germline V gene sequence: CDR1 SGHNT, CDR2 YYREEE (reference sequence). DNA for the CDR3: TGTGCCAGCAGCCCCTCCCCAACTAACTATGGCTACACCTTC. Its translation: CASSPSPTNYGYTF.

The chain has TRBV14 and TRBJ2-7, with 8 positions matching TRBD2. CDR1 and CDR2 (germline): SGHDN, FVKESK. The CDR3 extends over 14 amino acids. V was clipped by 1 base and J by 6 bases; unmatched bases: 5. In DNA, the CDR3 is TGTGCCAGCAGCCAAGTTTGGCGGGAGGTCGAGCAGTACTTC. It yields the protein CASSQVWREVEQYF. Full variable domain (missing parts from reference TRBV14 and TRBJ2-7): EAGVTQFPSHSVIEKGQTVTLRCDPISGHDNLYWYRRVMGKEIKFLLHFVKESKQDESGMPNNRFLAERTGGTYSTLKVQPAELEDSGVYFCASSQVWREVEQYFGPGTRLTVT.

The V gene is TRBV15, the J gene TRBJ1-5, with D possibly being TRBD1 (5 bases). V gave up 1 base and J gave up 4 bases, with 14 bases separating them. CDR1 is LNHNV, CDR2 YYDKDF, per germline (reference sequence). The CDR3 spans 16 residues. The CDR3 DNA reads TGTGCCACCAGCAGAGTGTTAGAAGGACAAAATCAGCCCCAGCATTTT. Translation gives CATSRVLEGQNQPQHF.

This chain joins TRBV7-8 and TRBJ2-5; D remains unclear. CDR3 length: 17 amino acids. CDR1 and CDR2 (germline): SGHVS, FQNEAQ. V dropped 0 bases and J dropped 0 bases, with 14 bases sitting between them. The CDR3 DNA is TGTGCCAGCAGCTTAGCGCCGGCAGCTTATTACCAAGAGACCCAGTACTTC. Translation gives CASSLAPAAYYQETQYF.

V is TRBV18 and J is TRBJ2-4, with D possibly TRBD2 on 7 matching bases. This CDR3 is 19 amino acids long. Trimming removed 3 bases from V and 0 bases from J, with 21 bases in between. The germline gives CDR1 KGHSH, CDR2 LQKENI. CDR3 loop: CASSPRLRGAKSAKNIQYF. The CDR3 DNA reads as TGTGCCAGCTCACCTCGGTTACGGGGGGCGAAATCAGCCAAAAACATTCAGTACTTC.

The V gene is TRBV2, the J gene TRBJ1-2; no definite D call. This CDR3 comprises 12 residues. Between the trimmed V and J ends, which lost 5 bases and 4 bases, there was a span of 8 bases. CDR1 is SNHLY, CDR2 FYNNEI, per germline. CDR3 sequence reads: CASSPHPYGYTF. As DNA, the CDR3 is TGTGCCAGCAGTCCCCATCCCTATGGCTACACCTTC.

Worth noting for this clone: This same CDR3 is encoded by further DNA sequences in the sample. The V call is TRBV5-4, the J call TRBJ2-7; D may be TRBD1 (6 bases). The CDR3 runs 13 residues. Trimming stripped 4 bases from V and 1 base from J, with 9 bases between. Germline V gives CDR1 SGHNT, CDR2 YYREEE (reference sequence). Written as DNA, the CDR3 is TGTGCCAGCAGCCCACAGGGATCCTACGAGCAGTACTTC. It yields the protein CASSPQGSYEQYF.

J is TRBJ2-1 and V is TRBV18; 11 nucleotides agree with TRBD2. The CDR3 sequence is 15 residues long. CDR1 and CDR2 (germline): KGHSH, LQKENI. The junction had 5 bases not matched to a gene; V was cut back by 3 bases and J by 7 bases. Here the CDR3 DNA reads TGTGCCAGCTCACCTCCTAGCGGGAGGCGGAATGAGCAGTTCTTC. Encoded protein: CASSPPSGRRNEQFF.